The clone carrying this T cell receptor beta chain appeared a few times. The data derive from a study of blood T cell repertoires in COVID-19. About the study: Italy, Spain and the United States were the sources of the convalescent and acute COVID-19 samples. From T cells, B-cell-depleted T cells, or PBMCs came the material, which was cDNA or gDNA.

In the source study's methods: Quantification of nucleated cells was approximated via reference gene primer amplification. Profiling relied on immunoSEQ multiplex PCR, and the TCRdb table lists in-frame clones only, not all of them. That table gives V, J and clone size, and the DNA gave D and trimming. The table records fewer than 200,000 clones, 87% of them present only once. This CDR3 has 15 amino acids. The ends were cut back, 0 bases at V and 6 bases at J, with 12 bases in the middle. Germline V gives CDR1 MNHEY, CDR2 SVGAGI. The origin of this receptor is a man aged 55 to 70 with active or convalescent COVID-19. The sample comprised peripheral blood. The rearrangement joins TRBV6-5 to TRBJ1-5; D unresolved. CDR3: CASSYSWRVGQPQHF. The CDR3 region has the DNA TGTGCCAGCAGTTACTCATGGAGGGTTGGTCAGCCCCAGCATTTT.